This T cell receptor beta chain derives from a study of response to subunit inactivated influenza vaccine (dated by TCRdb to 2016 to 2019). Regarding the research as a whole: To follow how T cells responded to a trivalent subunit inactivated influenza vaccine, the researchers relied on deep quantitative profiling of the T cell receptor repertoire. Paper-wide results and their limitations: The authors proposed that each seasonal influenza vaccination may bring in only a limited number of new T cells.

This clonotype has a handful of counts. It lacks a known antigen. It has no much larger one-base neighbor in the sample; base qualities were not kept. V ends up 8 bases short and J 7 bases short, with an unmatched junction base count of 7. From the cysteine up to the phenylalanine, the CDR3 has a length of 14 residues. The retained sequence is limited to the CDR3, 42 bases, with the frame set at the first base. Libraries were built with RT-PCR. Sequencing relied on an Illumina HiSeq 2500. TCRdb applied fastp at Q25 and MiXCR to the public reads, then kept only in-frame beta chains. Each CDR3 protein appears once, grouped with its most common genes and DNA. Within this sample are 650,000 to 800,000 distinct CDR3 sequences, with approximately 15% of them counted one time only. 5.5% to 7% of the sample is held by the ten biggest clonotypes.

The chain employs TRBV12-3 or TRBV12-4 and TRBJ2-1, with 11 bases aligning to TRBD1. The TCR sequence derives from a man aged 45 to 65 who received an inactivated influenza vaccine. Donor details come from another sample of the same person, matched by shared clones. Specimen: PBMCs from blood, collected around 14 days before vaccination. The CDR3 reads CASGGGTGGNEQFF. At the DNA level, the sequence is TGTGCCAGCGGGGGCGGGACAGGGGGGAATGAGCAGTTCTTC.